Below, 14 T cell receptor beta chains from the same sample are listed, as sequenced in a study of early T cells in non-severe SARS-CoV-2 infection. Using its own MiXCR run on the 5' RACE reads, TCRdb lists one record per CDR3 protein. This table holds about 38,000 distinct CDR3 sequences, around 6.5% found once. The sample was whole blood, taken at baseline. These receptors originate from an adult who was a healthcare worker with PCR-confirmed SARS-CoV-2 infection or an uninfected control (not recorded which).

This clonotype was counted at least ten times. The rearrangement links TRBV18 to TRBJ1-1, with D hard to call. Germline loops: CDR1 KGHSH, CDR2 LQKENI. Trimming took off 0 bases at V and 1 base at J, with 12 bases between the two ends. This CDR3 has 16 amino acids. The chain's CDR3 is CASSPPSQGSNTEAFF. In nucleotides, the CDR3 is TGTGCCAGCTCACCACCATCCCAAGGGTCGAACACTGAAGCTTTCTTT.

In this sample, this clonotype turned up a few times. V gene TRBV6-5 combines with J gene TRBJ2-6; possible D gene TRBD1, 5 bases. The V end was cut by 0 bases, the J end by 4 bases, with 16 bases between. Germline CDR1 is MNHEY and CDR2 is SVGAGI. The CDR3 extends over 18 amino acids. The CDR3 protein is CASSYSGAQFEGANVLTF. The DNA of the CDR3 is TGTGCCAGCAGTTACTCTGGGGCTCAGTTTGAGGGGGCCAACGTCCTGACTTTC.

The chain joins TRBV6-5 to TRBJ2-1; either TRBD1 or TRBD2 may fit D (5 bases each). The germline V gene encodes CDR1 MNHEY and CDR2 SVGAGI. Trimming removed 0 bases from V and 9 bases from J, with 9 bases in between. This CDR3 contains 13 residues. CDR3 DNA sequence: TGTGCCAGCAGTTACTCGATTGGGGGTGAGCAGTTCTTC. Protein: CASSYSIGGEQFF.

The table lists this clonotype with many counts. The chain carries TRBV6-6 and TRBJ2-7; 8 bases match TRBD2. Germline CDR1 is MNHNY and CDR2 is SVGAGI (reference sequence). The CDR3 loop spans 13 amino acids. The J segment lost 3 bases and the V segment lost 8 bases, leaving 6 bases of the junction unmatched. CDR3 amino acids: CASRTSGSYEQYF. For the CDR3, the DNA is TGTGCCAGCCGAACTAGCGGAAGCTACGAGCAGTACTTC.

This clonotype was recorded many times. The junction and the germline gene differ at one end; a read error may be behind it. The chain recombines TRBV7-7 with TRBJ2-4, with TRBD1 as a possible D gene (6 bases). Germline-derived CDR1 and CDR2 are SSHAT and FNYEAQ (reference sequence). The length of the CDR3 is 18 residues. CDR3 sequence reads: CASSLAIGTLKTKNIQYF. The CDR3 region has the DNA TGTGCTAGCAGCTTAGCGATAGGGACACTCAAGACCAAAAACATTCAGTACTTC.

This clonotype appeared a few times. V is TRBV30 and J is TRBJ1-4; 9 nucleotides match TRBD1. This CDR3 has 13 residues. Germline loops: CDR1 GTSNPN, CDR2 SVGIG (reference sequence). J lost 6 bases, V lost 7 bases, and 6 bases had no gene match. The chain's CDR3 is CAYETGGDEKLFF. The DNA of the CDR3 is TGTGCCTATGAGACAGGGGGGGATGAAAAACTGTTTTTT.

The sample holds many counts of this clonotype. The V call is TRBV28, the J call TRBJ2-4, with D possibly matching TRBD2 (7 bases). CDR1 is MDHEN and CDR2 is SYDVKM in the germline V gene. V was trimmed by 5 bases and J by 0 bases, leaving 14 bases between them. The CDR3 loop spans 16 amino acids. CDR3: CASSGGDTLAKNIQYF. CDR3 DNA sequence: TGTGCCAGCAGTGGGGGGGACACACTAGCCAAAAACATTCAGTACTTC.

The sample holds a few counts of this clonotype. The V gene is TRBV5-1, the J gene TRBJ1-6; D remains unclear. This CDR3 has 16 amino acids. V was pared by 1 base and J by 7 bases, with 15 bases between. CDR1 and CDR2 (germline): SGHRS, YFSETQ. CDR3 nucleotides: TGCGCCAGCAGCTTGTTAACACAAAGGGTGAATTCACCCCTCCACTTT. Translating gives CASSLLTQRVNSPLHF.

The table lists this clonotype with a few counts. The chain recombines TRBV15 with TRBJ1-2, with 7 bases that match TRBD1. This CDR3 contains 14 residues. Trimming cost V 7 bases and J 4 bases; bases outside gene matches: 9. Per germline, CDR1 LNHNV and CDR2 YYDKDF (reference sequence). The chain's CDR3 is CATTARGQTYGYTF. CDR3 nucleotide sequence: TGTGCCACCACGGCGCGGGGACAGACCTATGGCTACACCTTC.

This clonotype was counted between two and nine times. The chain uses TRBV24-1 and TRBJ1-1; TRBD1 matches at 7 bases. The CDR3 runs 14 residues. V trimming: 9 bases; J trimming: 7 bases; junction bases outside the gene matches: 13. Germline V CDR1 and CDR2: KGHDR, SFDVKD. CDR3 residues: CATESGTAPFEAFF. As DNA, the CDR3 is TGTGCCACCGAAAGCGGGACAGCCCCCTTTGAAGCTTTCTTT.

The genes are TRBV28 and TRBJ1-3; a weak D match, TRBD1 (5 bases). The CDR3 extends over 14 amino acids. V was clipped by 5 bases and J by 3 bases, with 11 bases between them. Germline V lookup: CDR1 MDHEN, CDR2 SYDVKM. The CDR3 region is CASSPVGVGNTIYF. The CDR3 nucleotides read TGTGCCAGCAGTCCGGTGGGGGTTGGAAACACCATATATTTT.

This clonotype was seen more than once but under ten times. J is TRBJ2-7 and V is TRBV2; the D gene is possibly TRBD1 (6 bases). Trimming removed 5 bases from V and 2 bases from J, with 13 bases in between. The CDR3 consists of 14 residues. Per the germline V gene, CDR1 is SNHLY and CDR2 is FYNNEI. For the CDR3, the DNA is TGTGCCAGCAGTACAGGGTACCCGCCCTACGAGCAGTACTTC. It encodes CASSTGYPPYEQYF.

The J gene is TRBJ2-1, the V gene TRBV7-2; the match to TRBD2 covers 7 bases. V was pared by 2 bases and J by 5 bases, with 9 bases of the junction left unmatched. Germline-derived CDR1 and CDR2 are SGHTA and FQGNSA. This CDR3 comprises 16 residues. CDR3 DNA sequence: TGTGCCAGCAGCTTATATAACGGGGGGAATCACAATGAGCAGTTCTTC. Translated: CASSLYNGGNHNEQFF. Together with reference TRBV7-2 and TRBJ2-1, the CDR3 gives the full variable domain: GAGVSQSPSNKVTEKGKDVELRCDPISGHTALYWYRQSLGQGLEFLIYFQGNSAPDKSGLPSDRFSAERTGGSVSTLTIQRTQQEDSAVYLCASSLYNGGNHNEQFFGPGTRLTVL.

The table lists this clonotype with a few counts. This chain links TRBV5-6 with TRBJ2-3, with 12 bases matching TRBD2. This CDR3 contains 18 residues. Germline CDR1 and CDR2: SGHDT and YYEEEE. Germline trimming cut 0 bases from V and 2 bases from J; bases unmatched to any gene: 7. The CDR3 here is CASSLGSGTSGYTDTQYF. The CDR3 DNA sequence: TGTGCCAGCAGCTTGGGATCCGGGACTAGCGGGTACACAGATACGCAGTATTTT.